This paragraph reports one T cell receptor beta chain. No cognate antigen has been identified for it. The cohort was made up of roughly 670 healthy bone marrow donors. All cohort members were sampled while nominally healthy, although unrecorded immune exposures were likely present. The donor was CMV seronegative and belonged to the group of around 400 seronegative cohort members. A peripheral blood sample was collected from each donor, and TCR beta sequencing was performed on peripheral blood mononuclear cells. Genomic DNA was extracted from the blood cell samples with the Qiagen DNeasy Blood Extraction Kit. Library preparation was by the immunoSEQ multiplex PCR assay. The multiplex PCR relied on a mix of 60 forward primers for TCR Vbeta segments and 13 reverse primers for TCR Jbeta segments. The CDR3 region of rearranged TCR beta genes was amplified from genomic DNA by a multiplex PCR assay. Amplified TCR beta libraries were sequenced as 87-base-pair reads on the Illumina HiSeq System. The source study handled its data this way. In a later analysis, 70 million to 95 million unique TCR beta chains were counted across the 690 or so repertoires, and around 11 million of these chains were shared by at least two donors. A nearest-neighbor algorithm error-corrected the raw reads and collapsed the reads into unique sequences, merging closely related sequences to remove PCR and sequencing errors. V, D and J gene segments were assigned by aligning CDR3 sequences to IMGT reference sequences. For a sequence to be retained, at least a six-nucleotide match to both a V gene segment and a J gene segment was required. A rearrangement was called productive if the CDR3 had no stop codons and remained in frame with V and J, and every other rearrangement was called non-productive. CDR3 was defined by IMGT convention, running from the second conserved V-encoded cysteine to the conserved J-encoded phenylalanine. Sequences without an unambiguous match to a single V gene segment were excluded from the earlier analysis of about 600 of the donors. In an earlier analysis of several hundred of the donors, V segments were called functional above 56.7% productive rearrangements and were called segregating when the between-donor standard deviation exceeded 5%. A statistical classification framework was built for diagnosing cytomegalovirus status from the catalog of TCR beta chain sequences. In a later analysis, TCR nucleotide sequences were compared against IMGT/GENE-DB human TR gene sequences so that V and J genes could be assigned. Using the TCRdist pipeline, a later analysis assigned CDR3 sequences along with most-parsimonious VDJ recombination scenarios. In a later analysis, every TCR beta chain was defined by the combination of its CDR3 amino acid sequence and its V-gene family, and reads without a unique V-gene family were dropped. As a way to deal with suspected cross-contamination and a sequencing artifact, a later analysis dropped approximately 590 nucleotide sequences that were highly shared and had low generation probability. A later analysis calculated a clonal expansion index for each public chain from normalized within-repertoire ranks of inferred template counts. In a later analysis, generation probabilities were computed using a VDJ recombination model fitted to out-of-frame rearrangements, and the results were checked against IGoR. In a later analysis, TCR-TCR, TCR-HLA and TCR-CMV co-occurrence was scored with hypergeometric tests, and a repertoire-size bias correction was applied to TCR pairs. A later analysis estimated false discovery rates by permuting HLA or CMV assignments 20 times. A later analysis grouped co-occurring TCRs with DBSCAN, adding TCRdist sequence similarity when clustering within HLA-allele-positive subsets. Co-occurrence clustering excluded repertoires with fewer than 30,000 or more than 120,000 public chains, plus five with anomalous nucleotide sharing. TCRdb retrieved this table from immuneACCESS and kept in-frame rearrangements only. Not all clones are present; in checked studies, unresolved V genes account for under half, and no reason is known for the remainder. Clone size and V and J calls were adopted from that table, with D and trimming inferred from the DNA. The sample table holds just over 150,000 clones. Roughly 1.3% of the sample is in the top ten clones.

V was cut back by 2 bases and J by 7 bases, leaving a gap of 18 bases between them. Taken from cysteine to phenylalanine, the CDR3 has 16 residues. Kept here is only the CDR3 DNA, which spans 48 bases and is read in frame from base 1. CDR1 and CDR2 are read off the germline V gene (reference sequence) as WNHNN and SYGVQD. This sample is part of a study of cytomegalovirus exposure and HLA in healthy donors (dated 2017 in TCRdb). For context, the study as a whole: In an earlier analysis of 550 to 750 of the donors, 276 Gb of sequence data and some 120 million unique TCR beta sequences from about 179 million T cells were reported. A separate validation cohort of roughly 130 different subjects was used in addition to the 666-subject first cohort. To decide whether each TCR beta V gene segment behaved as functional or pseudogenic, an earlier analysis of several hundred of the donors relied on high-throughput TCR beta sequencing. To predict cytomegalovirus infection status, the study combined high-throughput TCR immunosequencing, statistical association of individual TCRs with disease status, and machine learning. Rather than using new phenotypic data, the later analysis identified candidate immune exposures from TCR beta sequences and from how often those sequences occurred across donors. A later analysis re-analyzed previously published TCR beta repertoires from 660 or so donors and added high-resolution HLA genotyping to study TCR occurrence patterns. The study was designed to test whether signatures of past pathogen exposure could be identified by cataloging public T cell receptors. A handful of DR-DQ haplotypes were treated as single units for association and clustering because of strong linkage in the cohort. Across 398 genotyped donors of the cohort, an average of approximately 220,000 unique TCR beta nucleotide sequences per donor were sequenced, and approximately 19% of those sequences were non-productive. The number of typed donors differed by locus: 629-630 for A, B, C, DRB1 and DQB1; approximately 530 for DQA1; around 580 for DPA1; and 400 to 480 for DPB1. The T cell repertoires of 700 or so subjects were profiled by immunosequencing and related to cytomegalovirus serostatus. In a later genetic analysis, genome-wide SNP genotypes for about 65% of the 666 donors were used, and that subset was treated as a discovery cohort. HLA typing covered class I and class II loci at four-digit resolution. Roughly 290 gigabases of sequencing data and roughly 80 million unique TCR sequences made up an early release that covered some 640 HLA-typed donors. Donor age, sex, ethnicity and CMV serostatus were compiled together with the repertoire data. Of the roughly 400 genotyped donors, 81% were placed in the genetic ancestry cluster associated with self-reported Caucasian donors. Every repertoire in the discovery cohort had been generated on one and the same sequencing platform. The paper as a whole reports these results and caveats: Most TCR sequences were observed very rarely across donors, whereas some public TCRs were present in many individuals. Presence/absence analyses assumed roughly uniform sequencing depth across donors, an assumption that may not hold. The 87-base-pair reads could not distinguish some IMGT-functional V segments, including TRBV6-2 and TRBV6-3, so those segments were excluded. A further reported finding was that TCR beta sequences accurately predicted the HLA-A and HLA-B alleles for most subjects in the first cohort. In a later analysis, most CMV-associated TCR beta chains were found to appear HLA-restricted, with HLA associations seemingly driven largely by CMV exposure. According to a later analysis, TCR association rates differed among HLA loci, with DRB1 alleles showing the most associated TCRs and HLA-C alleles showing the fewest. A later genetic analysis associated a missense DCLRE1C variant with V-gene and J-gene trimming of TCR beta chains, and an independent cohort replicated the association. In an earlier analysis of some 540 of the donors, most TCR beta V segments appeared in productive rearrangements about 87% or about 30% of the time, broadly matching IMGT annotations. In a later analysis, several top co-occurrence clusters were reported to appear linked to parvovirus B19, influenza, CMV and Epstein-Barr virus. A cluster of highly shared sequence variants was judged likely to represent a technical artifact of the sequencing pipeline. HLA typing was unavailable for some donors at each locus, so association tests used only the typed subset. A later genetic analysis reported fewer N-insertions in productive TCRs among donors in an Asian-associated ancestry cluster than the roughly 670-donor mean. Cytomegalovirus status was reported to be diagnosed by the classifier with high specificity and sensitivity in both the original and validation cohorts. In a later analysis, around 15,000 TCR beta sequences were associated with specific HLA alleles at a false discovery rate of 0.05. A few of the identified cytomegalovirus-associated TCR beta chains were confirmed in vitro to be specific for cytomegalovirus antigens. When HLA alleles, especially DR and DQ, strongly co-occurred, TCR associations were difficult to assign to individual alleles. For the cohort, immune exposure information was limited to CMV serostatus. A later analysis found that HLA-associated TCR beta chains were more clonally expanded and had lower generation probabilities than equally common non-associated chains. In the study, about 150 TCR beta chains were listed as associated with cytomegalovirus. Because counts were too low, roughly 16 rarely observed V segments, including chromosome 9 orphons, were left out of the earlier analysis of about 500 of the donors. In this cohort, only TCR beta chains were sequenced, and detectable features were limited by the absence of alpha or paired-chain data. Correlated functional status among segregating V segments might reflect linkage disequilibrium, but an unknown experimental factor could not be ruled out. The authors suggested that the approach could potentially be generalized to other disease states and immunological phenotypes.

The receptor was derived from a woman aged 55-70 years in good health and CMV-seronegative. Recombination connected TRBV10-1 to TRBJ2-1; the D gene is perhaps TRBD2, on 5 matching bases. Sample: PBMCs. The CDR3 sequence is CASSERGSDIDNEQFF. The nucleotide sequence is TGCGCCAGCAGTGAGCGGGGTAGCGATATCGATAATGAGCAGTTCTTC.